A selection of T cell receptor beta chains follows, all from one sample in a study of T-cell memory formation after mild COVID-19. TCRdb re-derived calls from the 5' RACE reads in MiXCR, one entry per CDR3 protein. This table has 190,000 or so distinct CDR3 sequences, about 20% appearing once. The specimen sequenced was PBMCs or a T cell subset sorted from them (not recorded which). All receptors derive from an adult woman who had mild COVID-19 (a few samples of this study predate the infection). Cell type and time point are not known. The CDR3 runs from the conserved cysteine through the conserved F or W. D genes are given only for firm matches. Rows may omit the clone size; those that give it use once, few, many or a size class.

>few|18|TRBV27|TRBD2|TRBJ2-3
TGTGCCAGCTCGGCCGGGACAAATTTTGGACTAGCGGCAGATACGCAGTATTTT
CASSAGTNFGLAADTQYF
>NA|15|TRBV20-1|NA|TRBJ1-1
TGCAGTGCTAGAGGAATACAGGGTACAAACACTGAAGCTTTCTTT
CSARGIQGTNTEAFF
>NA|16|TRBV15|NA|TRBJ2-2
TGTGCCACCAGCAGAGATGGGGTAGGGGGGATCGGGGAGCTGTTTTTT
CATSRDGVGGIGELFF
>NA|13|TRBV7-9|NA|TRBJ2-1
TGTGCCAGCAGATCTACCTCCGACAATGAGCAGTTCTTC
CASRSTSDNEQFF
>NA|15|TRBV7-8|NA|TRBJ2-7
TGTGCCAGCAGCTTAGGGGGCAGAATCTCCTACGAGCAGTACTTC
CASSLGGRISYEQYF
>many|18|TRBV7-2|TRBD2|TRBJ2-1
TGTGCCAGCAGCGACACCGGGGGGGCCGGTTCAGCCCCCAATGAGCAGTTCTTC
CASSDTGGAGSAPNEQFF
>NA|17|TRBV7-8|NA|TRBJ2-6
TGTGCCAGCGGGTTACCCGGAGGGGCCTCTGGGGCCAACGTCCTGACTTTC
CASGLPGGASGANVLTF
>NA|15|TRBV11-2|TRBD2|TRBJ2-3
TGTGCCAGCGCCCCGGGGGGGTTGAGCACAGATACGCAGTATTTT
CASAPGGLSTDTQYF
>NA|13|TRBV15|NA|TRBJ1-1
TGTGCCACAAGGGGGGCCGGGAACACTGAAGCTTTCTTT
CATRGAGNTEAFF
>few|12|TRBV29-1|NA|TRBJ1-1
TGCAGCGCCGTAGACATGAACACTGAAGCTTTCTTT
CSAVDMNTEAFF
>few|14|TRBV7-9|NA|TRBJ2-3
TGTGCCAGCAGCCGTCAGACTGGCACAGATACGCAGTATTTT
CASSRQTGTDTQYF
>NA|16|TRBV4-1|TRBD1|TRBJ2-7
TGCGCCAGCAGCCATTTCGCGGGACAGGCCGCCTACGAGCAGTACTTC
CASSHFAGQAAYEQYF
>NA|16|TRBV13|NA|TRBJ2-7
TGTGCCAGCAGCGCCAACGGATTGGGACACCCGAACGAGCAGTACTTC
CASSANGLGHPNEQYF
>few|15|TRBV13|NA|TRBJ2-4
TGTGCCAGCAGCTTGGGGGAGGAGTCCAAAAACATTCAGTACTTC
CASSLGEESKNIQYF
>NA|10|TRBV20-1|NA|TRBJ1-2
TGCAGTGCTAGAGAGTCTGGCTACACCTTC
CSARESGYTF
>few|11|TRBV6-2/TRBV6-3|NA|TRBJ1-2
TGTGCCAGTTTTCGGAACGGTGGCTACACCTTC
CASFRNGGYTF
>NA|15|TRBV15|NA|TRBJ2-7
TGTGCCACCAGCAGAGATTCACAGCCCTCCTACGAGCAGTACTTC
CATSRDSQPSYEQYF
>NA|17|TRBV4-2|TRBD1|TRBJ1-3
TGTGCCAGCAGCCAAACTCCGGGACAGGGGTATGGAAACACCATATATTTT
CASSQTPGQGYGNTIYF